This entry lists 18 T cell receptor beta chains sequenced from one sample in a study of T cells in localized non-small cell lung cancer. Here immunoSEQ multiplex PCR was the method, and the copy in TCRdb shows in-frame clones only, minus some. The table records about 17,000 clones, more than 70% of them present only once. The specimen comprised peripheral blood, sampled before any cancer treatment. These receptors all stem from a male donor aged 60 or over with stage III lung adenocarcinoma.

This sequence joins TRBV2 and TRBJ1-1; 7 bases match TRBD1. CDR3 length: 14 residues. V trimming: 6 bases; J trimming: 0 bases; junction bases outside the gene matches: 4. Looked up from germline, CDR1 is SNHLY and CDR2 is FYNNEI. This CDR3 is CASRGDSLNTEAFF. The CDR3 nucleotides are TGTGCCAGCAGGGGGGACAGCTTGAACACTGAAGCTTTCTTT.

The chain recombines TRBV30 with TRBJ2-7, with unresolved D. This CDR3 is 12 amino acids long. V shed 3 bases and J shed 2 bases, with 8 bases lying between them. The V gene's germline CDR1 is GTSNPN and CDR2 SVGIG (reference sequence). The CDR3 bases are TGTGCCTGGAGGCTGGGTACCTACGAGCAGTACTTC. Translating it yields CAWRLGTYEQYF.

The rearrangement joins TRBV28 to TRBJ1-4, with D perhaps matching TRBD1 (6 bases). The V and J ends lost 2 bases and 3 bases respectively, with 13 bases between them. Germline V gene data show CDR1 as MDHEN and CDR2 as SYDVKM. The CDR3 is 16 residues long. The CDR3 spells CASSLRGGLPNEKLFF. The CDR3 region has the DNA TGTGCCAGCAGTTTAAGGGGGGGCTTGCCTAATGAAAAACTGTTTTTT.

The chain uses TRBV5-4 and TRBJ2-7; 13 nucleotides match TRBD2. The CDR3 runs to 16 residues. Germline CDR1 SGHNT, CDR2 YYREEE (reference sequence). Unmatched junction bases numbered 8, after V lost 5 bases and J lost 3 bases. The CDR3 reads CASRTGLAGAYYEQYF. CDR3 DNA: TGTGCCAGCAGGACAGGACTAGCGGGGGCCTACTACGAGCAGTACTTC.

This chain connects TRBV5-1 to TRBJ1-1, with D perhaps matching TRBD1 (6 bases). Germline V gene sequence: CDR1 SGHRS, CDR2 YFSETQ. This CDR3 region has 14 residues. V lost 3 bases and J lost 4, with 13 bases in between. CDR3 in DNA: TGCGCCAGCAGCTCACAGGGCTCGGTCACTGAAGCTTTCTTT. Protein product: CASSSQGSVTEAFF.

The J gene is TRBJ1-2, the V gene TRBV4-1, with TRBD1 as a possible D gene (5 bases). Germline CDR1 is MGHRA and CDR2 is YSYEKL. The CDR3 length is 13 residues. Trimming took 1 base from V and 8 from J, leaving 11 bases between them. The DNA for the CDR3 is TGCGCCAGCAGCCAAGTCTATCGGGGCGGCTACACCTTC. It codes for CASSQVYRGGYTF.

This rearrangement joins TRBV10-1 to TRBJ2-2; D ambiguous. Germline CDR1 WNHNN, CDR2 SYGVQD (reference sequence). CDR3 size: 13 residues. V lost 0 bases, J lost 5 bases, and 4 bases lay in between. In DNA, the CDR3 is TGCGCCAGCAGTGAGTCACAGACCGGGGAGCTGTTTTTT. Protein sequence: CASSESQTGELFF.

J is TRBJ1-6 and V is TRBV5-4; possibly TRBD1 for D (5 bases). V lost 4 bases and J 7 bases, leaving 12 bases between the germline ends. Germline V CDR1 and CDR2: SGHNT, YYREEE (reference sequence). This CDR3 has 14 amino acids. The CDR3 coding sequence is TGTGCCAGCAGCGGGGCCCAAGGAAATTCACCCCTCCACTTT. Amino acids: CASSGAQGNSPLHF.

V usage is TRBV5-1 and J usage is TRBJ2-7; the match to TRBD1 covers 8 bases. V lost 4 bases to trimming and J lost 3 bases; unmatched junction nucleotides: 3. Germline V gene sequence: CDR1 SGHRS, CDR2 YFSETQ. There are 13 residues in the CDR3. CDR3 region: CASSRDRSYEQYF. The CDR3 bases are TGCGCCAGCAGCCGGGACAGGAGCTACGAGCAGTACTTC.

The CDR3 coding sequence is TGTGCCAGCAGTGCACTGAGTGCTAATGAAAAACTGTTTTTT. Translation gives CASSALSANEKLFF. This chain links TRBV2 with TRBJ1-4, with unresolved D. Germline assignment: CDR1 SNHLY and CDR2 FYNNEI. The CDR3 runs to 14 residues. V was pared by 4 bases and J by 3 bases, with 9 bases between.

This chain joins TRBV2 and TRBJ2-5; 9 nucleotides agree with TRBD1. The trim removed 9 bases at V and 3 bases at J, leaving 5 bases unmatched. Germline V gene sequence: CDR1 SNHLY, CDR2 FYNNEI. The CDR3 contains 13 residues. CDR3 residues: CASGGTGKETQYF. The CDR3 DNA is TGTGCCAGTGGAGGGACAGGGAAAGAGACCCAGTACTTC.

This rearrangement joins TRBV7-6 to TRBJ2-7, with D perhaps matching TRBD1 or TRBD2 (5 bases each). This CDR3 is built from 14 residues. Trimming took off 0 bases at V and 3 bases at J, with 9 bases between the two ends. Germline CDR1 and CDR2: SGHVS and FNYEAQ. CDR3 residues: CASSLAGPNYEQYF. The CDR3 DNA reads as TGTGCCAGCAGCTTAGCGGGACCGAACTACGAGCAGTACTTC.

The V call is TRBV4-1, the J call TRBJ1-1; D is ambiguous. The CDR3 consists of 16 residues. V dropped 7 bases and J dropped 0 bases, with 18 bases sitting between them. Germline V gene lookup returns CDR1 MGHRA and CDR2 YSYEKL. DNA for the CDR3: TGCGCCAGCACACTCTCCCCCCCCGGGTTGAACACTGAAGCTTTCTTT. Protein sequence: CASTLSPPGLNTEAFF.

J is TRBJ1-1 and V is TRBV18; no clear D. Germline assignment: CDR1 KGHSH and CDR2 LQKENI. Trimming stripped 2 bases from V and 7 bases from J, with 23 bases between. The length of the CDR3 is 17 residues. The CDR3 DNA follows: TGTGCCAGCTCACCATCCTCCAGGCAGGCGGCGAGCGATGAAGCTTTCTTT. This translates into CASSPSSRQAASDEAFF.

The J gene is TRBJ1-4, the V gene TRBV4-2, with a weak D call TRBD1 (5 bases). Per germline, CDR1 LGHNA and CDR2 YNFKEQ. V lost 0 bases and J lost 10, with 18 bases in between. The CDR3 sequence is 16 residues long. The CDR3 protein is CASSQERQAKGAKLFF. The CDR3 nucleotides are TGTGCCAGCAGCCAAGAGAGGCAGGCCAAAGGGGCAAAACTGTTTTTT.

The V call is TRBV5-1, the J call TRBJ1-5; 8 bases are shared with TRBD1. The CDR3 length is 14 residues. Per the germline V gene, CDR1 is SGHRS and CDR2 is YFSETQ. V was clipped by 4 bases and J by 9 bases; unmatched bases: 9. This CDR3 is CASSVGQGVSPQHF. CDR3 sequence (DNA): TGCGCCAGCAGCGTTGGACAGGGAGTATCGCCCCAGCATTTT.

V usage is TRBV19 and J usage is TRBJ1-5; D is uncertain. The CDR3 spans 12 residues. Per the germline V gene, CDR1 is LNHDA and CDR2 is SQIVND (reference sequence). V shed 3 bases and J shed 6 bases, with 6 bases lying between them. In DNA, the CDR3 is TGTGCCAGTAGTATCGGCAGTCAGCCCCAGCATTTT. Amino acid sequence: CASSIGSQPQHF.

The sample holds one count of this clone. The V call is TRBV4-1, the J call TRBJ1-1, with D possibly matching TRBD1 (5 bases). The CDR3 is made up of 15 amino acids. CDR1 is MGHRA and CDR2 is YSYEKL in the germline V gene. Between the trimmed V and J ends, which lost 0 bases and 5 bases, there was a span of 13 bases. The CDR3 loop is CASSQEWGSRTEAFF. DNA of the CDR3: TGCGCCAGCAGCCAAGAGTGGGGGTCCCGAACTGAAGCTTTCTTT.